Sequencing of this TCR beta chain was carried out in a study of blood T cell repertoires in COVID-19. Germline CDR1 reads SGHRS; CDR2 reads YFSETQ. V shed 5 bases and J shed 0 bases, with 11 bases lying between them. CDR3 length: 15 residues. Clones were read by immunoSEQ multiplex PCR, and TCRdb kept only the in-frame ones, dropping some. The repertoire holds some 310,000 clones, with roughly nine tenths as singletons. Allocation to cohorts depended on clinical history reported by the participants. This clone was counted only a few times. The receptor comes from a woman in her 30s who had recovered from COVID-19. The specimen was PBMCs or T cells enriched from blood (not recorded which). The V and J genes are TRBV5-1 and TRBJ2-2; D is possibly TRBD1 (5 bases). The CDR3 sequence is CASRLTATNTGELFF. CDR3 DNA sequence: TGCGCCAGCAGACTGACAGCTACGAACACCGGGGAGCTGTTTTTT.